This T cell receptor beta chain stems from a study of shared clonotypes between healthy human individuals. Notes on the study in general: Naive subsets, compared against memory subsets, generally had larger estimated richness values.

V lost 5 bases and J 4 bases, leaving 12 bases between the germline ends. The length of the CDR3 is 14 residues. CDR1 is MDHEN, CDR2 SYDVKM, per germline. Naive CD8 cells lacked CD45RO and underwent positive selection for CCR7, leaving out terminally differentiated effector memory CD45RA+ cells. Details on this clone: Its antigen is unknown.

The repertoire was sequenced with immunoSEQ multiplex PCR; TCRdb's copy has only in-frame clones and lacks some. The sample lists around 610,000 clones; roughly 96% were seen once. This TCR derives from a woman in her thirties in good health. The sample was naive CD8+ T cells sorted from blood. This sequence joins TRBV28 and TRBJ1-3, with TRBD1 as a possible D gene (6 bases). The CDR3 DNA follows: TGTGCCAGCAGTAAACAGGGATACGGAAACACCATATATTTT. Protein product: CASSKQGYGNTIYF.